The 11 T cell receptor beta chains reported below all come from one sample, sequenced in a study of T cell responses to AZD1222 COVID-19 vaccine. Repertoires were generated with immunoSEQ multiplex PCR, while TCRdb's copy carries only in-frame clones and drops some. The sample has about 110,000 clones; around 81% are singletons. Sequences were derived from peripheral blood, sampled on day 0 of AZD1222 vaccination. All receptors derive from an adult in good health.

The chain employs TRBV10-3 and TRBJ1-1; a weak D match, TRBD1 (5 bases). The length of the CDR3 is 13 residues. V dropped 10 bases and J dropped 2 bases, with 14 bases sitting between them. Germline V gene sequence: CDR1 ENHRY, CDR2 SYGVKD. CDR3 sequence: CASNRDGNTEAFF. In nucleotides, the CDR3 is TGTGCCAGCAACCGGGACGGTAACACTGAAGCTTTCTTT.

There are a few counts of this clone. The chain carries TRBV6-5 and TRBJ2-5; the D is unclear. Trimming took off 6 bases at V and 5 bases at J, with 13 bases between the two ends. The CDR3 totals 13 residues. Germline V gives CDR1 MNHEY, CDR2 SVGAGI. The CDR3 nucleotides are TGTGCCAGCAGAGGCCTGATGGGGGAGACCCAGTACTTC. It codes for CASRGLMGETQYF.

The table lists this clone with a few counts. The chain joins TRBV5-1 to TRBJ2-7, with a tentative D call TRBD1 (6 bases). Germline V lookup: CDR1 SGHRS, CDR2 YFSETQ. This CDR3 comprises 13 residues. The V and J ends lost 4 bases and 3 bases respectively, with 11 bases between them. DNA of the CDR3: TGCGCCAGCAGCCCTCTACAGGGCTACGAGCAGTACTTC. Translated: CASSPLQGYEQYF.

The V call is TRBV5-4, the J call TRBJ2-3, with 12 bases that match TRBD2. The CDR3 extends over 16 amino acids. Trimming removed 4 bases from V and 5 bases from J; junction bases left unmatched: 8. Looked up from germline, CDR1 is SGHNT and CDR2 is YYREEE (reference sequence). The CDR3 coding sequence is TGTGCCAGCAGCGCGACTAGCGGGGGACCCGGAGATACGCAGTATTTT. It is translated as CASSATSGGPGDTQYF.

The chain links TRBV28 to TRBJ1-2; D is unresolved. The CDR3 spans 13 residues. CDR1 and CDR2 from the germline V gene are MDHEN and SYDVKM. The V end lost 4 bases, the J end lost 0 bases, and 6 bases lay between the germline ends. CDR3 sequence (DNA): TGTGCCAGCAGTTATTACGCTAACTATGGCTACACCTTC. Translation gives CASSYYANYGYTF.

In the case of this clone: No DNA is shown, since the ends of the CDR3 on it are uncertain; the CDR3 is the one TCRdb lists. This chain joins TRBV9 and TRBJ2-1; the DNA was not compared with TRBD2, the D call given in the table. The CDR3 has 16 residues if both end residues are counted. From germline, CDR1 is SGDLS and CDR2 YYNGEE. The CDR3: CASSVELAAYFGEQFF.

This clone was seen only a few times. CDR3 bases: TGTGCCAGTTGGGACAGAGATAATTCACCCCTCCACTTT. This translates into CASWDRDNSPLHF. The chain joins TRBV19 to TRBJ1-6; TRBD1 agrees at 7 bases. The junction had 3 bases not matched to a gene; V was cut back by 8 bases and J by 5 bases. Germline V gene lookup returns CDR1 LNHDA and CDR2 SQIVND (reference sequence). The CDR3 is 13 residues long.

V is TRBV7-2 and J is TRBJ2-2, with D possibly TRBD2 on 7 matching bases. Germline values: CDR1 SGHTA, CDR2 FQGNSA. The CDR3 totals 17 residues. Trimming took off 1 base at V and 5 bases at J, with 17 bases between the two ends. The CDR3 is CASSLGPSGGGTGELFF. The CDR3 DNA reads as TGTGCCAGCAGCTTAGGTCCTAGCGGAGGGGGTACCGGGGAGCTGTTTTTT.

The table lists this clone with a few counts. This rearrangement joins TRBV28 to TRBJ1-1; 7 bases fit TRBD1. The CDR3 has 14 amino acids. From germline, CDR1 is MDHEN and CDR2 SYDVKM. V trimming: 8 bases; J trimming: 5 bases; junction bases outside the gene matches: 11. The CDR3 sequence is CASALTGARTEAFF. DNA for the CDR3: TGTGCCAGCGCCCTTACAGGGGCGAGGACTGAAGCTTTCTTT.

V gene TRBV5-4 combines with J gene TRBJ1-6, with unresolved D. V shed 0 bases and J shed 9 bases, with 10 bases lying between them. CDR3 length: 14 residues. Germline loops: CDR1 SGHNT, CDR2 YYREEE (reference sequence). The CDR3 nucleotides are TGTGCCAGCAGCTTGGGGACGGCGGGTTCACCCCTCCACTTT. It encodes CASSLGTAGSPLHF.

The chain links TRBV14 to TRBJ1-1, with a weak D call TRBD1 (5 bases). Looked up from germline, CDR1 is SGHDN and CDR2 is FVKESK. Trimming took 4 bases from V and 5 from J, leaving 11 bases between them. There are 13 residues in the CDR3. The CDR3 sequence is CASSLFRGTEAFF. The CDR3 bases are TGTGCCAGCAGCCTTTTCCGGGGGACTGAAGCTTTCTTT. Complete variable domain (other parts from reference TRBV14 and TRBJ1-1): EAGVTQFPSHSVIEKGQTVTLRCDPISGHDNLYWYRRVMGKEIKFLLHFVKESKQDESGMPNNRFLAERTGGTYSTLKVQPAELEDSGVYFCASSLFRGTEAFFGQGTRLTVV.